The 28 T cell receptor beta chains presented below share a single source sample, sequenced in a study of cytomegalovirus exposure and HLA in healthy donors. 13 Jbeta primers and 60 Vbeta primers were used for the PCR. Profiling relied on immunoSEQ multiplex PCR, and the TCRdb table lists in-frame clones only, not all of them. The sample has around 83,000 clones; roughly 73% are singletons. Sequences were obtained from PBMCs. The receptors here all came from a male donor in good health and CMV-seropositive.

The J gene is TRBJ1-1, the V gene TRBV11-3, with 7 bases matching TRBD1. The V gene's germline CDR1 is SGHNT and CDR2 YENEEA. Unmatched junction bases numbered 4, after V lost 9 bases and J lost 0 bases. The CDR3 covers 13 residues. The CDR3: CARPGTVNTEAFF. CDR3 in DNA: TGTGCCAGGCCGGGGACAGTGAACACTGAAGCTTTCTTT.

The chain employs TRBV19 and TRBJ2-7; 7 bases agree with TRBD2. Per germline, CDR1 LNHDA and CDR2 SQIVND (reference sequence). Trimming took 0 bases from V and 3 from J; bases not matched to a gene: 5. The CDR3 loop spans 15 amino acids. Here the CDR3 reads CASSIDSRGVYEQYF. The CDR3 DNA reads TGTGCCAGTAGTATAGATAGCCGGGGGGTCTACGAGCAGTACTTC.

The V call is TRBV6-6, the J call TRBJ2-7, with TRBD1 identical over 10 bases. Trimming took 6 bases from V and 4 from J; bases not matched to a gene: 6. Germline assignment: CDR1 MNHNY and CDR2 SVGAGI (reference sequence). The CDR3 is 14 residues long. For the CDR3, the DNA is TGTGCCAGCAGCCCACGGGACAGGGGTTACGAGCAGTACTTC. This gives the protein CASSPRDRGYEQYF.

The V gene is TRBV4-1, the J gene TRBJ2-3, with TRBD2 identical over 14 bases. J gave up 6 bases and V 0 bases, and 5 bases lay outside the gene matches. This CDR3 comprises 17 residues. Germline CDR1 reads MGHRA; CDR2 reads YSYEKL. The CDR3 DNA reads TGCGCCAGCAGCCAAGAGCCGGGACTAGCGGGAGACGATACGCAGTATTTT. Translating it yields CASSQEPGLAGDDTQYF.

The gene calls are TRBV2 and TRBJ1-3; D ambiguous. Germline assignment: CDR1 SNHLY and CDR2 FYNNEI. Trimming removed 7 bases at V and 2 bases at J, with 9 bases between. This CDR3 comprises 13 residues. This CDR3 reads CASTLGAGNTIYF. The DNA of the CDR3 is TGTGCCAGCACCCTGGGCGCTGGAAACACCATATATTTT.

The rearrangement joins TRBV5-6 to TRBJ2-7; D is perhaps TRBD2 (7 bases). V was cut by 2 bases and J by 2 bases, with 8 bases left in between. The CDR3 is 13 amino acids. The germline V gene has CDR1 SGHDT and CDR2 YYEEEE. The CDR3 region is CASSFGGPYEQYF. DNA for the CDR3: TGTGCCAGCAGCTTCGGGGGGCCCTACGAGCAGTACTTC.

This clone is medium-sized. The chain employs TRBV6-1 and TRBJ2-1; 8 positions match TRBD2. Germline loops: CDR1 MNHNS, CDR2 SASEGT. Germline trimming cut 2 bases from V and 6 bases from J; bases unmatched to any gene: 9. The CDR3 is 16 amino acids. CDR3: CASSEWAGGLGNEQFF. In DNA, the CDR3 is TGTGCCAGCAGTGAATGGGCGGGGGGTTTAGGCAATGAGCAGTTCTTC.

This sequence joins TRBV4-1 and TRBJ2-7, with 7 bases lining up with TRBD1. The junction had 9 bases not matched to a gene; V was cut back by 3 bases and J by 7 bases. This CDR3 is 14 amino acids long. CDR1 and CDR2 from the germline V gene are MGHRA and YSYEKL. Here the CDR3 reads CASSQVDRAREQYF. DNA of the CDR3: TGCGCCAGCAGCCAGGTTGACAGGGCGAGAGAGCAGTACTTC.

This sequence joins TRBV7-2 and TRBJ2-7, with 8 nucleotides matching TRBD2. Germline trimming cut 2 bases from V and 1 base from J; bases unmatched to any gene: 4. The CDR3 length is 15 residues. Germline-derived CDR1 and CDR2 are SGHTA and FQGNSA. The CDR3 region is CASSLSGGGSYEQYF. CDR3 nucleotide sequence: TGTGCCAGCAGCTTATCCGGGGGGGGATCCTACGAGCAGTACTTC.

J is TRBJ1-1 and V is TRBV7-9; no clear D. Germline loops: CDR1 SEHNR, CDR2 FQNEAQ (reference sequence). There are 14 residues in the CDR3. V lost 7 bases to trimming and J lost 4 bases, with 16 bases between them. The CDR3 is CASTPIQVITEAFF. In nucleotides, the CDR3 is TGTGCCAGCACCCCCATCCAGGTTATCACTGAAGCTTTCTTT.

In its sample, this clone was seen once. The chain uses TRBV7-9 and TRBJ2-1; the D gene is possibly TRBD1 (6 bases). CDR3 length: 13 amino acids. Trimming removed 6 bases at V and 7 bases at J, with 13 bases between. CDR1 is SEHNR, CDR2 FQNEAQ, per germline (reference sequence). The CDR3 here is CASRGGTGNEQFF. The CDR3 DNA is TGTGCCAGCAGAGGGGGAACAGGGAATGAGCAGTTCTTC.

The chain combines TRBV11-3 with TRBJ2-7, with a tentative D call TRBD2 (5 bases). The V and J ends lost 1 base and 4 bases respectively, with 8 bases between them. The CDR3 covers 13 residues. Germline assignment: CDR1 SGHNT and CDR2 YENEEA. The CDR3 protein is CASSLGTGYEQYF. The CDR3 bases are TGTGCCAGCAGCTTAGGGACTGGTTACGAGCAGTACTTC.

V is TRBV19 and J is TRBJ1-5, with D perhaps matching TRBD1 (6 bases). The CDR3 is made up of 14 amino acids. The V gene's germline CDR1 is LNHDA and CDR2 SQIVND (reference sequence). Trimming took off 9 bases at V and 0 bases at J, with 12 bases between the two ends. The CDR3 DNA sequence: TGTGCCAGCCGGCAGGGGTATAGCAATCAGCCCCAGCATTTT. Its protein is CASRQGYSNQPQHF.

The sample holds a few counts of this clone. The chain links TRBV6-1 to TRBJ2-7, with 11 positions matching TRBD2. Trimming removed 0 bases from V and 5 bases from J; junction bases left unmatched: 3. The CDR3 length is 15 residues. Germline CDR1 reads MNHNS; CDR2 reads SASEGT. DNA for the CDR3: TGTGCCAGCAGTGAAGCTAGCGGGGGGGCTCACGAGCAGTACTTC. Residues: CASSEASGGAHEQYF.

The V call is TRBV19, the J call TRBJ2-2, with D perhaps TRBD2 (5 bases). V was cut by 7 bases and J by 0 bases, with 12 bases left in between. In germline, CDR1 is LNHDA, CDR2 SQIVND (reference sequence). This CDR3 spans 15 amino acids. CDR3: CASTPRGTNTGELFF. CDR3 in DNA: TGTGCCAGTACCCCTCGGGGTACGAACACCGGGGAGCTGTTTTTT.

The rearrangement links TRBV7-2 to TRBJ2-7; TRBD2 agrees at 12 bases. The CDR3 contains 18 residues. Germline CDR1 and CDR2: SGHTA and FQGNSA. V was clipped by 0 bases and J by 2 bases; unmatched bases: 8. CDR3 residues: CASSLAMTSGGGAYEQYF. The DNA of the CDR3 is TGTGCCAGCAGCTTAGCGATGACTAGCGGGGGTGGCGCCTACGAGCAGTACTTC.

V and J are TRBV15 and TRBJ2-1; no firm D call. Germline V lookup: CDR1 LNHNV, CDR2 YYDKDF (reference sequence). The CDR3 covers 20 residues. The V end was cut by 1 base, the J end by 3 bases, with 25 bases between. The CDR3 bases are TGTGCCACCAGCAGAGCAACACCAATCGACTGGAGTTCCGACTACAATGAGCAGTTCTTC. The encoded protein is CATSRATPIDWSSDYNEQFF.

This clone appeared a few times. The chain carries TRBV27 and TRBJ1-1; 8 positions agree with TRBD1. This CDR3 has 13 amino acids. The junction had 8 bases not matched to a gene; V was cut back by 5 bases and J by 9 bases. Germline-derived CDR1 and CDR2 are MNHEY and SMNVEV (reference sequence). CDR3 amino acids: CASSPRQGLKAFF. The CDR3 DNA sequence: TGTGCCAGCAGTCCTCGACAGGGGTTAAAAGCTTTCTTT.

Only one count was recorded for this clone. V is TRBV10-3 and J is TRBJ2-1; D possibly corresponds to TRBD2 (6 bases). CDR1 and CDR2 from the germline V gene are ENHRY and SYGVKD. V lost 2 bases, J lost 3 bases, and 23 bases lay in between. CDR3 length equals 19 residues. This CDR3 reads CAISERNKPQDYYYNEQFF. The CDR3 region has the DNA TGTGCCATCAGTGAGAGAAACAAACCACAGGACTACTACTACAATGAGCAGTTCTTC.

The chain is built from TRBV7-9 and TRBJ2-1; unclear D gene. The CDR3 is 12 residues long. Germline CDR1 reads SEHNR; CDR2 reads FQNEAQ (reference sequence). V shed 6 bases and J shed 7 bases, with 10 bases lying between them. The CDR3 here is CASSLPGNEQFF. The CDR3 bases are TGTGCCAGCAGTTTGCCCGGGAATGAGCAGTTCTTC.

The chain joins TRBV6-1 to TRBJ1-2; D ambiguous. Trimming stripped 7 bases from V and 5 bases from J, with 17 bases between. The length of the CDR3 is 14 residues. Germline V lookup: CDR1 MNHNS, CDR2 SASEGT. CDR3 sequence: CASTPRGFWYGYTF. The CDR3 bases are TGTGCCAGCACTCCAAGAGGGTTCTGGTATGGCTACACCTTC.

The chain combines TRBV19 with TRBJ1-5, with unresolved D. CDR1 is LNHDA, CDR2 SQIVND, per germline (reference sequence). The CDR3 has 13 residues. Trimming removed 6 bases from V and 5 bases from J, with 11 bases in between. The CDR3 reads CASSLSPHQPQHF. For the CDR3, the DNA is TGTGCCAGTAGCCTCTCCCCCCATCAGCCCCAGCATTTT.

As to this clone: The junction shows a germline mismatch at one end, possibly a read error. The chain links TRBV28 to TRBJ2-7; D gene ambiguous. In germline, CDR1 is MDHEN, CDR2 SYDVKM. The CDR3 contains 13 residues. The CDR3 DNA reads TGTGCCAGCAGCTTATCGCCGGCCTACGAGCAGTACTTC. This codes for CASSLSPAYEQYF.

The CDR3 sequence is CAWRIPTGPDEKLFF. CDR3 DNA sequence: TGTGCCTGGAGGATCCCGACAGGGCCCGATGAAAAACTGTTTTTT. V is TRBV30 and J is TRBJ1-4; 7 nucleotides match TRBD1. CDR1 and CDR2 (germline): GTSNPN, SVGIG (reference sequence). V shed 3 bases and J 6 bases; nucleotides not matched to a gene: 10. The CDR3 runs 15 residues.

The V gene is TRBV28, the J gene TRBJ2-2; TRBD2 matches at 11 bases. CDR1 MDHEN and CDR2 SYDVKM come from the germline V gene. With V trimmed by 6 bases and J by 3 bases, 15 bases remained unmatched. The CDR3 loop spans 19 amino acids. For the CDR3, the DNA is TGTGCCAGCAGGCTCGGCTTTAGCGGGAGGGCCTACGACACCGGGGAGCTGTTTTTT. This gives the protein CASRLGFSGRAYDTGELFF.

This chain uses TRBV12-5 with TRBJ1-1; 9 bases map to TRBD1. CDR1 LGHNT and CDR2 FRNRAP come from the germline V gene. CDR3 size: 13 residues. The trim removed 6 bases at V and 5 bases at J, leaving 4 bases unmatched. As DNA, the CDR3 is TGTGCTAGTGGCCCACAGGGGGCGACTGAAGCTTTCTTT. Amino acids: CASGPQGATEAFF.

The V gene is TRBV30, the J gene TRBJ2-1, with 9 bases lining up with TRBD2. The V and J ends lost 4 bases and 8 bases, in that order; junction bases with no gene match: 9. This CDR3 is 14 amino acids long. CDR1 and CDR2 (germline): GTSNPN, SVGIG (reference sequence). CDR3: CAWTSSGSIHEQFF. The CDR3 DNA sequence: TGTGCCTGGACAAGTAGCGGGAGTATCCATGAGCAGTTCTTC.

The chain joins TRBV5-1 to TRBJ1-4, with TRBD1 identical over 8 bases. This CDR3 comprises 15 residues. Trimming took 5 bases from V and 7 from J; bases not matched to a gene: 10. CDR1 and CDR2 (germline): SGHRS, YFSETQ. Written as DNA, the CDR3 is TGCGCCAGCAGTTCTGTCGGACAGGGCGGTGAAAAACTGTTTTTT. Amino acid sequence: CASSSVGQGGEKLFF. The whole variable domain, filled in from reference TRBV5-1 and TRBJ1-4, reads KAGVTQTPRYLIKTRGQQVTLSCSPISGHRSVSWYQQTPGQGLQFLFEYFSETQRNKGNFPGRFSGRQFSNSRSEMNVSTLELGDSALYLCASSSVGQGGEKLFFGSGTQLSVL.